This entry lists 11 T cell receptor beta chains sequenced from one sample in a study of Ad26.COV2.S vaccination and SARS-CoV-2 variants. Treatment reported: around 19 received Ad26.COV2.S at low or high dose, single or two shots; a few received placebo; per-sample allocation not given. Sampling took place 63 days after the first vaccine or placebo injection. Assay: immunoSEQ multiplex PCR; the TCRdb copy retains only in-frame clones and omits some. Counted here are 300,000 to 350,000 clones, around 88% occurring once; the ten biggest clones make up roughly a tenth. The sequencing here drew on peripheral blood, taken in a trial of Ad26.COV2.S vaccine versus placebo. These receptors all stem from a person aged 18-60 years who received the Ad26.COV2.S COVID-19 vaccine or a placebo.

The chain uses TRBV4-3 and TRBJ2-7, with a possible D match to TRBD2 (5 bases). The CDR3 spans 15 residues. Trimming removed 4 bases from V and 5 bases from J, with 18 bases in between. The germline CDR1 and CDR2 sequences are LGHNA and YSLEER. The CDR3 spells CASSRGGVGVNEQYF. The CDR3 nucleotides read TGCGCCAGCAGCCGTGGTGGGGTCGGGGTCAACGAGCAGTACTTC.

The V call is TRBV6-5, the J call TRBJ1-4, with D uncertain. CDR1 is MNHEY and CDR2 is SVGAGI in the germline V gene. V was clipped by 2 bases and J by 8 bases, with 12 bases between them. This CDR3 has 14 residues. The CDR3: CASSYGGVGEKLFF. Here the CDR3 DNA reads TGTGCCAGCAGTTACGGTGGGGTGGGAGAAAAACTGTTTTTT.

The J gene is TRBJ2-7, the V gene TRBV6-6; 7 bases line up with TRBD2. From germline, CDR1 is MNHNY and CDR2 SVGAGI (reference sequence). The CDR3 length is 15 residues. After removal of 2 bases from V and 1 base from J, the junction contained 5 bases not matched to a gene. CDR3 residues: CASSYEAGNSYEQYF. The CDR3 nucleotides are TGTGCCAGCAGTTACGAAGCGGGGAATTCCTACGAGCAGTACTTC.

The chain joins TRBV19 to TRBJ2-1; no reliable D call. Looked up from germline, CDR1 is LNHDA and CDR2 is SQIVND (reference sequence). The CDR3 runs to 13 residues. Trimming cost V 6 bases and J 2 bases, with 8 bases left between them. The chain's CDR3 is CASSSLAYNEQFF. DNA for the CDR3: TGTGCCAGTAGCTCCCTAGCCTACAATGAGCAGTTCTTC.

The chain employs TRBV5-4 and TRBJ2-3; 8 nucleotides agree with TRBD1. The CDR3 is 17 amino acids. The V and J ends lost 1 base and 0 bases, in that order; junction bases with no gene match: 7. Germline V lookup: CDR1 SGHNT, CDR2 YYREEE (reference sequence). CDR3 bases: TGTGCCAGCAGCTTGAGGCCGGGACAGGTCAGCACAGATACGCAGTATTTT. Protein product: CASSLRPGQVSTDTQYF.

J is TRBJ2-1 and V is TRBV2; no definite D call. Germline V CDR1 and CDR2: SNHLY, FYNNEI. The CDR3 has 15 amino acids. V shed 1 base and J shed 3 bases, with 10 bases lying between them. The CDR3 is CASSEERTGYNEQFF. CDR3 bases: TGTGCCAGCAGTGAAGAACGGACGGGCTACAATGAGCAGTTCTTC. The whole variable domain, filled in from reference TRBV2 and TRBJ2-1, reads EPEVTQTPSHQVTQMGQEVILRCVPISNHLYFYWYRQILGQKVEFLVSFYNNEISEKSEIFDDQFSVERPDGSNFTLKIRSTKLEDSAMYFCASSEERTGYNEQFFGPGTRLTVL.

The chain employs TRBV10-3 and TRBJ2-5; D might be TRBD1 (5 bases). V lost 8 bases, J lost 5 bases, and 18 bases lay in between. CDR3 length: 14 residues. CDR1 and CDR2 (germline): ENHRY, SYGVKD. In DNA form, the CDR3 reads TGTGCCATCTCGCCCCGCAGGGTCGGGGAGACCCAGTACTTC. This codes for CAISPRRVGETQYF.

The chain uses TRBV14 and TRBJ2-2; 11 nucleotides agree with TRBD2. CDR3 length: 19 amino acids. Trimming removed 2 bases from V and 1 base from J; junction bases left unmatched: 9. Germline-derived CDR1 and CDR2 are SGHDN and FVKESK. In nucleotides, the CDR3 is TGTGCCAGCAGCCAATTGCACGGACTAGCGGGCCAGAACACCGGGGAGCTGTTTTTT. The encoded protein is CASSQLHGLAGQNTGELFF.

This sequence joins TRBV4-1 and TRBJ1-4; no clear D gene. Per germline, CDR1 MGHRA and CDR2 YSYEKL. Trimming stripped 0 bases from V and 11 bases from J, with 13 bases between. This CDR3 spans 14 amino acids. CDR3 region: CASSQEAQAVKLFF. In nucleotides, the CDR3 is TGCGCCAGCAGCCAAGAAGCCCAAGCGGTGAAACTGTTTTTT.

The chain recombines TRBV7-8 with TRBJ1-6; D is possibly TRBD1 (5 bases). This CDR3 is 17 amino acids long. CDR1 is SGHVS and CDR2 is FQNEAQ in the germline V gene. The V end lost 0 bases, the J end lost 7 bases, and 16 bases lay between the germline ends. The CDR3 is CASSLAPGLAPNSPLHF. DNA of the CDR3: TGTGCCAGCAGCTTAGCGCCGGGGCTGGCACCAAATTCACCCCTCCACTTT.

A few counts support this clone. The genes are TRBV6-1 and TRBJ1-1, with no clear D. V lost 2 bases and J 4 bases, leaving 17 bases between the germline ends. Germline V gene data show CDR1 as MNHNS and CDR2 as SASEGT. CDR3 length equals 16 residues. The CDR3 DNA sequence: TGTGCCAGCAGTGAAAATCTAGGTCAACTGGGCACTGAAGCTTTCTTT. Encoded protein: CASSENLGQLGTEAFF.